This T cell receptor beta chain was retrieved from a study of cytomegalovirus exposure and HLA in healthy donors. Concerning this clone: Its target is not known.

Study outcomes and limitations: Reportedly, a later analysis found an Asian-associated ancestry cluster had fewer N-insertions than the roughly 670-donor mean. Later on, analysis showed that most CMV-associated TCR beta chains appeared to be HLA-restricted.

Both 60 Vbeta primers and 13 Jbeta primers went into the PCR. Original methodology: Around 80 million unique TCR beta chains, roughly 11 million of them shared, were counted by a later analysis. Sequencing was performed with immunoSEQ multiplex PCR; in TCRdb, only in-frame clones are kept and a portion is missing. The V and J calls and clone size are taken from that table; D and trimming were inferred from the DNA. Found here are 65,000 to 85,000 clones, about 70% of them singletons; the top ten hold 9% to 13%. Sequenced material: PBMCs. The sequence came from a male donor in good health and CMV-seropositive.

CDR3 sequence reads: CATSRGQGRGRFNEKLFF. The CDR3 nucleotides are TGTGCCACCAGCAGAGGCCAGGGAAGAGGAAGGTTTAATGAAAAACTGTTTTTT. V usage is TRBV15 and J usage is TRBJ1-4, with D maybe TRBD1 (5 bases). Deletions cut 1 base from V and 4 bases from J, with 19 bases between. Per germline, CDR1 LNHNV and CDR2 YYDKDF (reference sequence). The CDR3 covers 18 residues. The full variable domain, completed using reference TRBV15 and TRBJ1-4, is DAMVIQNPRYQVTQFGKPVTLSCSQTLNHNVMYWYQQKSSQAPKLLFHYYDKDFNNEADTPDNFQSRRPNTSFCFLDIRSPGLGDTAMYLCATSRGQGRGRFNEKLFFGSGTQLSVL.